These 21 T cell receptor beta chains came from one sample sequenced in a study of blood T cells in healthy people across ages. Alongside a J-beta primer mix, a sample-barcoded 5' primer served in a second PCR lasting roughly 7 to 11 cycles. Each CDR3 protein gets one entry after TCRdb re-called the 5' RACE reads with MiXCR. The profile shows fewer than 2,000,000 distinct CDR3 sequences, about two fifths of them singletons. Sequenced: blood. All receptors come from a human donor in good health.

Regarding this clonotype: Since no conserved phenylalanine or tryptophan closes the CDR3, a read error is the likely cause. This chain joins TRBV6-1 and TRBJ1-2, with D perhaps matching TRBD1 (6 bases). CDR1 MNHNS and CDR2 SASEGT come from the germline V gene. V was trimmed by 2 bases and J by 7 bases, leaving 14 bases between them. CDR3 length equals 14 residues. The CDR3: CASSERRSGAGYTV. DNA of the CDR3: TGTGCCAGCAGTGAAAGGAGGTCGGGGGCTGGCTACACCGTC.

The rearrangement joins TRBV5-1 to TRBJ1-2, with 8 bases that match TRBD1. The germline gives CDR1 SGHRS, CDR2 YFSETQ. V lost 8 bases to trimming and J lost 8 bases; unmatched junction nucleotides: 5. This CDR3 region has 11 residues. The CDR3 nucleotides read TGCGCCAGTACAGGGGGAAAAGGCTACACCTTC. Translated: CASTGGKGYTF. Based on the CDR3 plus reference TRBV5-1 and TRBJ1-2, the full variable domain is KAGVTQTPRYLIKTRGQQVTLSCSPISGHRSVSWYQQTPGQGLQFLFEYFSETQRNKGNFPGRFSGRQFSNSRSEMNVSTLELGDSALYLCASTGGKGYTFGSGTRLTVV.

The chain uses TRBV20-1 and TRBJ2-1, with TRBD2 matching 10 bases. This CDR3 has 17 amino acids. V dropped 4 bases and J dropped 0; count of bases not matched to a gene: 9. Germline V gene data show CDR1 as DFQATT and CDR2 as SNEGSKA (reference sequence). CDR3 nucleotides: TGCAGTGCTAAGTCTAGCGGGGGCCTGAGCTCCTACAATGAGCAGTTCTTC. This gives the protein CSAKSSGGLSSYNEQFF.

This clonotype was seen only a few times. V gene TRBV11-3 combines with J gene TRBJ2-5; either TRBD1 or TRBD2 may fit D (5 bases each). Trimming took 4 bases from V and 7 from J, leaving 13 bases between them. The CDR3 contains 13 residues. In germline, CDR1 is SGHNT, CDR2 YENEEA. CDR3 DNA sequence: TGTGCCAGCAGCTCGCTAGCCCAGGGGACCCAGTACTTC. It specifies CASSSLAQGTQYF. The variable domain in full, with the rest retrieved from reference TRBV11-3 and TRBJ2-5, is EAGVVQSPRYKIIEKKQPVAFWCNPISGHNTLYWYLQNLGQGPELLIRYENEEAVDDSQLPKDRFSAERLKGVDSTLKIQPAELGDSAVYLCASSSLAQGTQYFGPGTRLLVL.

The CDR3 sequence is CSARRQGTGSPLHF. CDR3 DNA: TGCAGTGCTAGAAGGCAGGGGACCGGTTCACCCCTCCACTTT. The chain links TRBV20-1 to TRBJ1-6; possibly TRBD1 for D (6 bases). CDR1 DFQATT and CDR2 SNEGSKA come from the germline V gene (reference sequence). Deletions cut 2 bases from V and 9 bases from J, with 14 bases between. The CDR3 has 14 amino acids.

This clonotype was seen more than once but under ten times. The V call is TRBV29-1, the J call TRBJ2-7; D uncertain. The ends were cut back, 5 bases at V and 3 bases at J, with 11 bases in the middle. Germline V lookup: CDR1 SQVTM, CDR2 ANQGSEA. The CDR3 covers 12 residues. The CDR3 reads CSVMITDYEQYF. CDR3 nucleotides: TGCAGCGTTATGATTACAGACTACGAGCAGTACTTC.

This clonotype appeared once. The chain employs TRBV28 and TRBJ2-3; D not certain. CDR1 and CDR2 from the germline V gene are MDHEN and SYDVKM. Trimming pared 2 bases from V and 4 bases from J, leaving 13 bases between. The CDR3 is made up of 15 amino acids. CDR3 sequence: CASSLGRQIADTQYF. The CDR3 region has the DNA TGTGCCAGCAGTTTAGGCCGCCAAATCGCAGATACGCAGTATTTT.

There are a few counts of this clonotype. Here the CDR3 reads CASSLVGGDSRTDTQYF. The CDR3 region has the DNA TGTGCCAGCAGCTTAGTAGGAGGGGACTCCCGCACAGATACGCAGTATTTT. The chain joins TRBV11-3 to TRBJ2-3, with D tentatively TRBD2 (6 bases). Germline lookup yields CDR1 SGHNT and CDR2 YENEEA. The CDR3 sequence is 17 residues long. Trimming removed 1 base at V and 1 base at J, with 15 bases between.

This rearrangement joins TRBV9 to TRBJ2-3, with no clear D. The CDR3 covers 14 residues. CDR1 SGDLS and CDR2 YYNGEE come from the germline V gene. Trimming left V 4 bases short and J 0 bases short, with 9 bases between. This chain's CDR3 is CASSYKYSTDTQYF. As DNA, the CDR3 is TGTGCCAGCAGCTATAAGTATAGCACAGATACGCAGTATTTT. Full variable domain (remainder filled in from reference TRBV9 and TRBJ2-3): DSGVTQTPKHLITATGQRVTLRCSPRSGDLSVYWYQQSLDQGLQFLIQYYNGEERAKGNILERFSAQQFPDLHSELNLSSLELGDSALYFCASSYKYSTDTQYFGPGTRLTVL.

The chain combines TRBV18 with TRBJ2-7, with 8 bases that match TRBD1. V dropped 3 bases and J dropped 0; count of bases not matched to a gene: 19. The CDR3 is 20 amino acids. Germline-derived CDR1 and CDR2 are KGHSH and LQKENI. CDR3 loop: CASSPGRGPARQGISYEQYF. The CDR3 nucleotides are TGTGCCAGCTCACCGGGTAGGGGGCCCGCAAGACAGGGGATCTCCTACGAGCAGTACTTC.

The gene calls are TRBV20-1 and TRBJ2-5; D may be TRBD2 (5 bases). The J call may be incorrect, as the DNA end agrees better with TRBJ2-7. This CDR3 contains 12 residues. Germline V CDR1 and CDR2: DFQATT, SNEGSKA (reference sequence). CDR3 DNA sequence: TGCAGTGCTTTCCGTCGGGGCTACGAGCAGTACTTC. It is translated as CSAFRRGYEQYF.

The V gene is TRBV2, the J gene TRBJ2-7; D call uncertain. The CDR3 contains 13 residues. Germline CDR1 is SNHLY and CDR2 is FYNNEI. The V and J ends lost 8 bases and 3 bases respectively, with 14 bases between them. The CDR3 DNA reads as TGTGCCAGCGTTGGCCTCCCTAGCTACGAGCAGTACTTC. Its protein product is CASVGLPSYEQYF.

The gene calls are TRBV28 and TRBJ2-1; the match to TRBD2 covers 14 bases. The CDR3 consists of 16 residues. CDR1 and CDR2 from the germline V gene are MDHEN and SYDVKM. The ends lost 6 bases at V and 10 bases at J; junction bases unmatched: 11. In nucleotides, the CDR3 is TGTGCCAGCAGCCGCGCGACTAGCGGGGGGGCGGGGGAGCAGTTCTTC. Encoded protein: CASSRATSGGAGEQFF.

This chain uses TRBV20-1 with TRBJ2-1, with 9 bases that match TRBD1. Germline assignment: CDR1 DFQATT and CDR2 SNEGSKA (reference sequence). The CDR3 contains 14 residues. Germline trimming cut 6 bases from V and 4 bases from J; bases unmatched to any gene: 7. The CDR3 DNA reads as TGCAGTGCCTTCGGGACAGGGATATACAATGAGCAGTTCTTC. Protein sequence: CSAFGTGIYNEQFF.

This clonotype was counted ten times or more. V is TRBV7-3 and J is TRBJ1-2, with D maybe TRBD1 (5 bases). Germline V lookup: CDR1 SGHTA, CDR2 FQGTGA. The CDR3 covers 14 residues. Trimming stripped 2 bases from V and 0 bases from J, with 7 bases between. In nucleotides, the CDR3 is TGTGCCAGCAGCTTAGGGGCCGCTAACTATGGCTACACCTTC. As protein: CASSLGAANYGYTF. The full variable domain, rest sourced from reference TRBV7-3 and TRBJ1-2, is GAGVSQTPSNKVTEKGKYVELRCDPISGHTALYWYRQSLGQGPEFLIYFQGTGAADDSGLPNDRFFAVRPEGSVSTLKIQRTERGDSAVYLCASSLGAANYGYTFGSGTRLTVV.

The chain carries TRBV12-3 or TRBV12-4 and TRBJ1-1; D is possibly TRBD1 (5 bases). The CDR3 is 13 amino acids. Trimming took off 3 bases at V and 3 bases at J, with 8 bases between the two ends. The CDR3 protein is CASSFGAHTEAFF. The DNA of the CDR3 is TGTGCCAGCAGTTTCGGGGCCCACACTGAAGCTTTCTTT.

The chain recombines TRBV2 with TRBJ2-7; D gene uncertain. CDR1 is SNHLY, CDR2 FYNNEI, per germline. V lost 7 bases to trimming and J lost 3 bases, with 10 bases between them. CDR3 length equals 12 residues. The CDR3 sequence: CASTGEDYEQYF. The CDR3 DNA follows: TGTGCCAGCACCGGAGAGGACTACGAGCAGTACTTC.

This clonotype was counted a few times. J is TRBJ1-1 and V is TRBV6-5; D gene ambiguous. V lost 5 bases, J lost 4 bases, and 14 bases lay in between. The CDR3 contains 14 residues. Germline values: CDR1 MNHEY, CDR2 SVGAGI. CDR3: CASSLGIGGTEAFF. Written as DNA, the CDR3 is TGTGCCAGCAGTCTGGGAATAGGTGGCACTGAAGCTTTCTTT.

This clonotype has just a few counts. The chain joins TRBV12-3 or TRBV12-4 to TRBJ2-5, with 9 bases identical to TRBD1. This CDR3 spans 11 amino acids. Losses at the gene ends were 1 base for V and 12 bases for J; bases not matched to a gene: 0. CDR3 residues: CASSLGTGEYF. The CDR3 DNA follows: TGTGCCAGCAGTTTAGGGACAGGGGAGTACTTC.

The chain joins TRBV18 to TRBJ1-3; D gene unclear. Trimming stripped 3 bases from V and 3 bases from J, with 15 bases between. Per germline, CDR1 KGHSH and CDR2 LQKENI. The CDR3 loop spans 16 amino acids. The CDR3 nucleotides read TGTGCCAGCTCACCCACGACCGGACGGGGTGGAAACACCATATATTTT. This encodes CASSPTTGRGGNTIYF.

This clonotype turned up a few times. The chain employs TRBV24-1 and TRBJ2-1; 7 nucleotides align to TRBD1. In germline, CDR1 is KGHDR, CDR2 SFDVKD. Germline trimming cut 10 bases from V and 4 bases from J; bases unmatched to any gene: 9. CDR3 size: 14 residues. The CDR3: CATAPGQLYNEQFF. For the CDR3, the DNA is TGTGCCACTGCCCCGGGACAGCTTTACAATGAGCAGTTCTTC.